This T cell receptor (beta chain) was obtained from a study of spatial heterogeneity in lung cancer. Across the study: More beta-chain than alpha-chain sequences were consistently detected.

Sample time point: sample taken at primary tumor resection. Turning to this clonotype: Since a much larger clone is just one base distant, this may be a read error.

TCRdb itself ran the 5' RACE reads through MiXCR, one entry per CDR3 protein. Of 25,000 or so distinct CDR3 sequences in the sample, around 4.6% are singletons; the top ten hold around 5.2%. Germline CDR1 SQVTM, CDR2 ANQGSEA. CDR3 size: 14 residues. The V and J ends lost 3 bases and 1 base respectively, with 10 bases between them. The chain couples TRBV29-1 to TRBJ1-5; possible D gene TRBD1, 5 bases. The clonotype was recovered from a male donor with early-stage non-small cell lung cancer. Sequences were derived from PBMCs, sampled at surgery. In DNA, the CDR3 is TGCAGCGTTGAGGACGGGGGAAGCAATCAGCCCCAGCATTTT. It specifies CSVEDGGSNQPQHF.